This T cell receptor beta chain was identified in a study of T cell responses to AZD1222 COVID-19 vaccine (dated by TCRdb to the early 2020s). Regarding the complete study: AZD1222 recipients with second doses at about 4 weeks or about 12 weeks were pooled, because spike-specific TCR depth and breadth did not differ between schedules. Trial participants were enrolled by age into 18-55, 56-69 and 70-plus year subgroups, with roughly 160, 29 and 62 TCR-sequenced participants respectively. TCR sequencing was performed for 233 trial participants, of whom about 200 were given two doses of AZD1222 and some 26 were given two doses of MenACWY control vaccine.

A word on this clone: It has no known antigen specificity. The record has no base qualities; no much larger clone is one base away.

The full study reports these points: Most participants were white British and females outnumbered males, and the authors suggested that clonal diversity may have been underestimated. Conclusions about previously exposed vaccinees are limited because only 5 or 6 AZD1222 recipients were SARS-CoV-2 seropositive at baseline. The whole spike protein was spanned by vaccine-associated CD4 TCRs, and dominant responses were seen in regions 160-218 and 743-854. Because no day 14 peak-response samples were available, the repertoires could be characterized only after the peak T cell response. After two AZD1222 doses, both the breadth and the depth of spike-specific TCRs were significantly higher than at day 0 and than in MenACWY recipients. Reportedly, close to half of the unique spike-specific TCRs recognized epitopes lying outside the regions that are mutated in the B.1.351 and B.1.1.7 variants. In the small 56-69-year group, the increase in depth fell short of significance, most likely because of low power.

The CDR3 regions of human TCRbeta chains were subjected to immunosequencing. Processing in the source paper ran as follows. TCRs in the repertoires were matched against a reference library of SARS-CoV-2-specific TCRs that had been generated with the MIRA antigen-specificity platform. Breadth was defined as the fraction of unique TCRs that were SARS-CoV-2-associated. Depth was defined as the fraction of total T cells that were SARS-CoV-2-associated. Using the MIRA data, each spike-specific TCR was assigned both to the spike region to which the TCR was reactive and to a CD4 or CD8 class. Log10-transformed breadth and depth values were compared by one-way ANOVA with Sidak's multiple comparisons tests. The clones in this table, taken by TCRdb from immuneACCESS, are in-frame only. Not every clone is retained; where verified, under half of the shortfall comes from an unresolved V gene, and the cause of the rest is unknown. That table supplies the V and J calls and clone size; D and trimming were determined from the DNA. This sample holds 150,000 to 200,000 clones; about 87% were observed only once. The ten largest account for under 7.5% of the sample.

The label giving this sample's time point can be read as: baseline before first vaccination. The vaccinee samples were drawn from two UK trials, COV001 and COV002, one of which was a single-blind randomized controlled phase 2/3 trial testing AZD1222 (ChAdOx1 nCoV-19) in healthy adults. For TCRbeta chain sequencing, PBMC samples from trial participants were taken at day 0 and at day 28 after the second dose. V drops 5 bases and J drops 4 bases, leaving 17 bases in between. Taken from cysteine to phenylalanine, the CDR3 has 15 residues. Just CDR3 DNA is preserved here, 45 bases in frame from base 1. The germline V gene (reference sequence) yields SEHNR for CDR1 and FQNEAQ for CDR2.

Here the sequenced sample was peripheral blood, taken on day 0 of AZD1222 vaccination. The chain uses TRBV7-9 and TRBJ1-1; a weak D assignment points to TRBD1 (6 bases agree). The source of this sequence is an adult in good health. The DNA reads TGTGCCAGCAGCCCCCCTGTGGGGGGCGGCACTGAAGCTTTCTTT. The translation is CASSPPVGGGTEAFF.